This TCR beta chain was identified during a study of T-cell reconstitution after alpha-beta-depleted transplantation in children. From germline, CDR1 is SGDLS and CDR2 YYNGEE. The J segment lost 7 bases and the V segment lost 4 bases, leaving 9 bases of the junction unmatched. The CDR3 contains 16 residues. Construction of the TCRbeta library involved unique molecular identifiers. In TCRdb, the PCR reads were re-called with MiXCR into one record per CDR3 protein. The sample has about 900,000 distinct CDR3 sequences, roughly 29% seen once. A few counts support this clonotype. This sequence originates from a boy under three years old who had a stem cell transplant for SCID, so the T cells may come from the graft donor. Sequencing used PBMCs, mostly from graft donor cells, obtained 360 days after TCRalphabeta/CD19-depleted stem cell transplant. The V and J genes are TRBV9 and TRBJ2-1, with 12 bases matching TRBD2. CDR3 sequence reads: CASSPQRLAGVNEQFF. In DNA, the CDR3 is TGTGCCAGCAGCCCCCAGCGACTAGCGGGGGTAAATGAGCAGTTCTTC.